A selection of T cell receptor beta chains follows, all from one sample in a study of shared clonotypes between healthy human individuals. Sequencing used immunoSEQ multiplex PCR; TCRdb keeps in-frame clones, though not all of them. The sample includes fewer than 1.6 million clones, approximately 98.5% of them seen just once. Input material: naive CD4+ T cells sorted from blood. The origin of the receptors is a young man in good health. Each CDR3 is given with its conserved first and last residue. The order of the fields is clone size, J gene, D gene, V gene, CDR3 DNA, CDR3 protein. The D gene is left open where the match is weak. Only some rows state a clone size, as once, few, many or a class for expanded clones.

clone size: once; J gene: TRBJ2-1; D gene: TRBD2; V gene: TRBV30; CDR3 DNA: TGTGCCTGGCGTATTCATAAAGGACTAGCGGGATCTAATGAGCAGTTCTTC; CDR3 protein: CAWRIHKGLAGSNEQFF
clone size: .; J gene: TRBJ2-3; D gene: .; V gene: TRBV7-2; CDR3 DNA: TGTGCCAGCAGCTTTCGACCTCCCAACACAGATACGCAGTATTTT; CDR3 protein: CASSFRPPNTDTQYF
clone size: .; J gene: TRBJ1-1; D gene: .; V gene: TRBV5-1; CDR3 DNA: TGCGCCAGCGGTCTACGGCCAGGGAGAATGAACACTGAAGCTTTCTTT; CDR3 protein: CASGLRPGRMNTEAFF
clone size: .; J gene: TRBJ2-7; D gene: .; V gene: TRBV27; CDR3 DNA: TGTGCCAGCAGTCCCCGTGGGGGGGGCCCCTACGAGCAGTACTTC; CDR3 protein: CASSPRGGGPYEQYF
clone size: .; J gene: TRBJ2-1; D gene: .; V gene: TRBV2; CDR3 DNA: TGTGCCAGCAGAGGGGGGACAATCTCCTACAATGAGCAGTTCTTC; CDR3 protein: CASRGGTISYNEQFF
clone size: .; J gene: TRBJ2-1; D gene: .; V gene: TRBV28; CDR3 DNA: TGTGCCAGCAGCAAAACTTTCTATGAGCAGTTCTTC; CDR3 protein: CASSKTFYEQFF
clone size: .; J gene: TRBJ1-4; D gene: .; V gene: TRBV7-3; CDR3 DNA: TGTGCCAGCAGCTTGGAGCATAATGAAAAACTGTTTTTT; CDR3 protein: CASSLEHNEKLFF
clone size: .; J gene: TRBJ1-4; D gene: .; V gene: TRBV18; CDR3 DNA: TGTGCCAGCTCACCACTCTCTAATGAAAAACTGTTTTTT; CDR3 protein: CASSPLSNEKLFF
clone size: once; J gene: TRBJ2-7; D gene: .; V gene: TRBV28; CDR3 DNA: TGTGCCAGCAGTTTCCGACACGGGCCCCTCTACGAGCAGTACTTC; CDR3 protein: CASSFRHGPLYEQYF
clone size: .; J gene: TRBJ2-3; D gene: TRBD2; V gene: TRBV7-2; CDR3 DNA: TGTGCCAGCAGCTTAGCCCCCCGACTAGCGGGAGTGTCAGATACGCAGTATTTT; CDR3 protein: CASSLAPRLAGVSDTQYF
clone size: .; J gene: TRBJ2-5; D gene: .; V gene: TRBV5-6; CDR3 DNA: TGTGCCAGCAGCTTCGGGCAAGAGACCCAGTACTTC; CDR3 protein: CASSFGQETQYF
clone size: .; J gene: TRBJ1-2; D gene: TRBD1; V gene: TRBV10-3; CDR3 DNA: TGTGCCATCAGTGGGCCCCTGGAGGGGGCGTATGGCTACACCTTC; CDR3 protein: CAISGPLEGAYGYTF
clone size: .; J gene: TRBJ2-1; D gene: .; V gene: TRBV14; CDR3 DNA: TGTGCCAGCAGCCACCTGGGCGACTTGCGTGCGAATGAGCAGTTCTTC; CDR3 protein: CASSHLGDLRANEQFF
clone size: .; J gene: TRBJ2-7; D gene: .; V gene: TRBV2; CDR3 DNA: TGTGCCAGCAGCAGCAGGGGCTACGAGCAGTACTTC; CDR3 protein: CASSSRGYEQYF
clone size: .; J gene: TRBJ2-5; D gene: .; V gene: TRBV5-4; CDR3 DNA: TGTGCCAGCAGCCAAAGACAGCCCGGGACCCAGTACTTC; CDR3 protein: CASSQRQPGTQYF
clone size: .; J gene: TRBJ1-1; D gene: TRBD1; V gene: TRBV9; CDR3 DNA: TGTGCCAGCAGCGTAGATTTACAGGGGGACACTGAAGCTTTCTTT; CDR3 protein: CASSVDLQGDTEAFF
clone size: .; J gene: TRBJ2-1; D gene: TRBD1; V gene: TRBV5-1; CDR3 DNA: TGCGCCAGCAGCACCCGGACAGGGGTCGGGAATGAGCAGTTCTTC; CDR3 protein: CASSTRTGVGNEQFF
clone size: .; J gene: TRBJ1-5; D gene: .; V gene: TRBV6-6; CDR3 DNA: TGTGCCAGCAACACCAGGGGTTCTTCCCGTAAGCAGCCCCAGCATTTT; CDR3 protein: CASNTRGSSRKQPQHF
clone size: once; J gene: TRBJ2-5; D gene: TRBD2; V gene: TRBV2; CDR3 DNA: TGTGCCAGCAGTGCAATCTCGGGAGGTGAAGAGACCCAGTACTTC; CDR3 protein: CASSAISGGEETQYF
clone size: .; J gene: TRBJ1-4; D gene: .; V gene: TRBV7-8; CDR3 DNA: TGTGCCAGCAGCCCAGGACAGTTGCCCGCAACTAATGAAAAACTGTTTTTT; CDR3 protein: CASSPGQLPATNEKLFF
clone size: once; J gene: TRBJ1-3; D gene: .; V gene: TRBV13; CDR3 DNA: TGTGCCAGCAGCTACGGGACGGGTGGAAACACCATATATTTT; CDR3 protein: CASSYGTGGNTIYF
clone size: .; J gene: TRBJ2-5; D gene: TRBD1; V gene: TRBV28; CDR3 DNA: TGTGCCAGCAGTCGGACAGGCCTTCGGACCCAGTACTTC; CDR3 protein: CASSRTGLRTQYF
clone size: .; J gene: TRBJ2-7; D gene: TRBD1; V gene: TRBV4-1; CDR3 DNA: TGCGCCAGCAGCAACCGGGACAGGCAGGGACACGAGCAGTACTTC; CDR3 protein: CASSNRDRQGHEQYF
clone size: .; J gene: TRBJ2-2; D gene: .; V gene: TRBV4-1; CDR3 DNA: TGCGCCAGCAGCCAGGGGGGCAGCCGGGCCAACACCGGGGAGCTGTTTTTT; CDR3 protein: CASSQGGSRANTGELFF
clone size: .; J gene: TRBJ1-4; D gene: TRBD1; V gene: TRBV7-2; CDR3 DNA: TGTGCCAGCAGCGTCGGGACAGGGGTCGGAAAACTGTTTTTT; CDR3 protein: CASSVGTGVGKLFF
clone size: .; J gene: TRBJ1-1; D gene: TRBD1; V gene: TRBV9; CDR3 DNA: TGTGCCAGCGATGCCGGGACAGGGGCTTCGAACACTGAAGCTTTCTTT; CDR3 protein: CASDAGTGASNTEAFF
clone size: once; J gene: TRBJ2-5; D gene: TRBD1; V gene: TRBV5-1; CDR3 DNA: TGCGCCAGCACCCCAGGGGGCGCTTTCGAGACCCAGTACTTC; CDR3 protein: CASTPGGAFETQYF
clone size: .; J gene: TRBJ2-5; D gene: TRBD1; V gene: TRBV25-1; CDR3 DNA: TGTGCCAGCAGTTTTGGGGACAGGGATATTGAGACCCAGTACTTC; CDR3 protein: CASSFGDRDIETQYF
clone size: .; J gene: TRBJ2-7; D gene: TRBD1; V gene: TRBV11-3; CDR3 DNA: TGTGCCAGCAGCTTAGACCTAGGACAGGGAGGCGAGCAGTACTTC; CDR3 protein: CASSLDLGQGGEQYF
clone size: once; J gene: TRBJ1-2; D gene: .; V gene: TRBV6-1; CDR3 DNA: TGTGCCAGCAATGAACAGCTCTATGGCTACACCTTC; CDR3 protein: CASNEQLYGYTF
clone size: .; J gene: TRBJ1-1; D gene: .; V gene: TRBV5-1; CDR3 DNA: TGCGCCAGCAGCTTGGACAGACCTAACACTGAAGCTTTCTTT; CDR3 protein: CASSLDRPNTEAFF
clone size: .; J gene: TRBJ1-2; D gene: TRBD1; V gene: TRBV7-9; CDR3 DNA: TGTGCCAGCAGCTTAGATAAGGCAGGGGGCTTTGGCTACACCTTC; CDR3 protein: CASSLDKAGGFGYTF
clone size: .; J gene: TRBJ2-7; D gene: .; V gene: TRBV19; CDR3 DNA: TGTGCCAGTAGTATGCGGAAGGGAAATTACGAGCAGTACTTC; CDR3 protein: CASSMRKGNYEQYF
clone size: .; J gene: TRBJ2-5; D gene: TRBD1; V gene: TRBV28; CDR3 DNA: TGTGCCAGCAGCCGGACAGGGCGAGAGACCCAGTACTTC; CDR3 protein: CASSRTGRETQYF
clone size: once; J gene: TRBJ2-7; D gene: TRBD1; V gene: TRBV4-1; CDR3 DNA: TGCGCCAGCAGCCAATTTTTAATACAGGGGGCCTCCTACGAGCAGTACTTC; CDR3 protein: CASSQFLIQGASYEQYF
clone size: .; J gene: TRBJ2-2; D gene: TRBD2; V gene: TRBV5-1; CDR3 DNA: TGCGCCAGCAGCCCGGCGGCTAGCGGGAGTATCGGGGAGCTGTTTTTT; CDR3 protein: CASSPAASGSIGELFF
clone size: .; J gene: TRBJ2-1; D gene: TRBD2; V gene: TRBV30; CDR3 DNA: TGTGCCTGGAAACCGGGACTAGCGGGGGGGGTAAACAATGAGCAGTTCTTC; CDR3 protein: CAWKPGLAGGVNNEQFF
clone size: .; J gene: TRBJ2-1; D gene: .; V gene: TRBV25-1; CDR3 DNA: TGTGCCAGCAGTGAATTCCGAAATCGGGGTCGGAATGAGCAGTTCTTC; CDR3 protein: CASSEFRNRGRNEQFF
clone size: .; J gene: TRBJ2-1; D gene: TRBD2; V gene: TRBV10-3; CDR3 DNA: TGTGCCATCAGGCGGACTAGCGGGAGGCAAAACAGCTCCTACAATGAGCAGTTCTTC; CDR3 protein: CAIRRTSGRQNSSYNEQFF
clone size: .; J gene: TRBJ2-2; D gene: TRBD2; V gene: TRBV30; CDR3 DNA: TGTGCCTGCCGCAGGACTAGCGGGACCTCCGGGGAGCTGTTTTTT; CDR3 protein: CACRRTSGTSGELFF
clone size: .; J gene: TRBJ2-7; D gene: TRBD2; V gene: TRBV19; CDR3 DNA: TGTGCCAGTAGTCTGGTAGCGGGAGCGTACGAGCAGTACTTC; CDR3 protein: CASSLVAGAYEQYF
clone size: .; J gene: TRBJ2-3; D gene: .; V gene: TRBV5-6; CDR3 DNA: TGTGCCAGCAGCTTGGACAGTAGCACAGATACGCAGTATTTT; CDR3 protein: CASSLDSSTDTQYF
clone size: .; J gene: TRBJ2-7; D gene: .; V gene: TRBV2; CDR3 DNA: TGTGCCAGCAGTTCCCAGGGGGGAGTCTACGAGCAGTACTTC; CDR3 protein: CASSSQGGVYEQYF
clone size: .; J gene: TRBJ1-2; D gene: .; V gene: TRBV5-1; CDR3 DNA: TGCGCCAGCAGCCCTTCAGAGGTTACAAACTATGGCTACACCTTC; CDR3 protein: CASSPSEVTNYGYTF
clone size: .; J gene: TRBJ2-1; D gene: TRBD2; V gene: TRBV6-5; CDR3 DNA: TGTGCCAGCAGTTTTTTCGGACTAGCGAGAAACAATGAGCAGTTCTTC; CDR3 protein: CASSFFGLARNNEQFF
clone size: .; J gene: TRBJ1-5; D gene: .; V gene: TRBV10-3; CDR3 DNA: TGTGCCATCAGTGAGGGGAGGGAGAATCAGCCCCAGCATTTT; CDR3 protein: CAISEGRENQPQHF
clone size: .; J gene: TRBJ2-2; D gene: .; V gene: TRBV14; CDR3 DNA: TGTGCCAGCAGCCAGAGAATTACCGGGGAGCTGTTTTTT; CDR3 protein: CASSQRITGELFF
clone size: .; J gene: TRBJ2-2; D gene: .; V gene: TRBV5-1; CDR3 DNA: TGCGCCAGCAGCTACACCGGAGGGATTCTGAACACCGGGGAGCTGTTTTTT; CDR3 protein: CASSYTGGILNTGELFF
clone size: .; J gene: TRBJ2-6; D gene: .; V gene: TRBV9; CDR3 DNA: TGTGCCAGCAGCGTAGCGGCAGGGGCCAACGTCCTGACTTTC; CDR3 protein: CASSVAAGANVLTF
clone size: .; J gene: TRBJ1-5; D gene: TRBD1; V gene: TRBV5-8; CDR3 DNA: TGTGCCAGCAGCTGGGACAGGGGAAGAAATCAGCCCCAGCATTTT; CDR3 protein: CASSWDRGRNQPQHF
clone size: .; J gene: TRBJ2-1; D gene: TRBD1; V gene: TRBV5-1; CDR3 DNA: TGCGCCAGCAGCAACCGGGACAGGGGCTACAATGAGCAGTTCTTC; CDR3 protein: CASSNRDRGYNEQFF
clone size: .; J gene: TRBJ1-1; D gene: TRBD1; V gene: TRBV4-3; CDR3 DNA: TGCGCCAGCAGCCACTTCGGACAGGGGAGCCCTGAAGCTTTCTTT; CDR3 protein: CASSHFGQGSPEAFF
clone size: .; J gene: TRBJ1-1; D gene: .; V gene: TRBV7-8; CDR3 DNA: TGTGCCAGCAGCCCCATGAGCTTAGGATCCTTT; CDR3 protein: CASSPMSLGSF
clone size: .; J gene: TRBJ1-2; D gene: .; V gene: TRBV18; CDR3 DNA: TGTGCCAGCTCACGGGAACAGGCCAGGGACTATGGCTACACCTTC; CDR3 protein: CASSREQARDYGYTF
clone size: .; J gene: TRBJ2-3; D gene: TRBD2; V gene: TRBV7-2; CDR3 DNA: TGTGCCAGCCGGGGAGCTTCTCGCGGGAGGGCTAGCACAGATACGCAGTATTTT; CDR3 protein: CASRGASRGRASTDTQYF